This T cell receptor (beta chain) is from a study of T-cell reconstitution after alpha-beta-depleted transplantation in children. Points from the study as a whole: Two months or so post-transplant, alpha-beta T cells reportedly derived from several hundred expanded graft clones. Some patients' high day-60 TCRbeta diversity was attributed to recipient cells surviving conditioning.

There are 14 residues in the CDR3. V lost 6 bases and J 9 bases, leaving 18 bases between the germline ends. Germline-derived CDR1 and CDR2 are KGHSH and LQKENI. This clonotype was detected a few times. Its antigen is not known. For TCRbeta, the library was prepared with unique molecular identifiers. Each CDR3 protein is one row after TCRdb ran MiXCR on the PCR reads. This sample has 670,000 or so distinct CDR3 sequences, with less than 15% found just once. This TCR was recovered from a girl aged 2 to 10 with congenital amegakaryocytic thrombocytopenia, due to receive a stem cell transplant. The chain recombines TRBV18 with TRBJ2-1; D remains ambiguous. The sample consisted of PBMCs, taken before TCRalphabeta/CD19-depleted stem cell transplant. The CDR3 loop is CASSRQQLDGEQFF. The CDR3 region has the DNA TGTGCCAGCTCCCGTCAGCAGCTAGATGGTGAGCAGTTCTTC.